The rows below give T cell receptor beta chains drawn from one sample of a study of glioma-infiltrating T cells after dendritic cell vaccination. The method was immunoSEQ multiplex PCR; TCRdb's version includes in-frame clones alone and lacks a portion of them. The data show roughly 60,000 clones, roughly 83% seen once. The specimen comprised blood, sampled after dendritic cell vaccination. The receptors shown here come from a human donor with glioblastoma. The CDR3 runs from the conserved cysteine through the conserved F or W. Each record gives: V gene, D gene, J gene, clone size, CDR3 protein, CDR3 DNA. The D gene is left open where the match is weak. Not every row has a clone size; where given, it reads once, few, many or a size class.

TRBV7-3	.	TRBJ1-5	.	CASSPKWTVVNQPQHF	TGTGCCAGCAGCCCGAAGTGGACAGTTGTCAATCAGCCCCAGCATTTT
TRBV11-3	TRBD2	TRBJ2-1	.	CASSFRAGGLYNEQFF	TGTGCCAGCAGCTTTCGAGCGGGGGGGCTTTACAATGAGCAGTTCTTC
TRBV18	.	TRBJ2-2	.	CASSPGQRAGELFF	TGTGCCAGCTCACCTGGACAGCGTGCCGGGGAGCTGTTTTTT
TRBV15	.	TRBJ2-1	.	CATNRDTGEQFF	TGTGCCACCAACCGGGACACCGGGGAGCAGTTCTTC
TRBV7-2	.	TRBJ2-5	once	CASSLAGAWGTQYF	TGTGCCAGCAGCTTAGCGGGGGCCTGGGGGACCCAGTACTTC
TRBV19	TRBD1	TRBJ1-5	few	CASSALSGGLGNQPQHF	TGTGCCAGTAGTGCCCTATCAGGGGGCCTTGGCAATCAGCCCCAGCATTTT
TRBV18	.	TRBJ1-3	.	CASSPGLRYSGNTIYF	TGTGCCAGCTCACCCGGTCTTCGTTACTCTGGAAACACCATATATTTT
TRBV7-3	.	TRBJ1-2	once	CASSLTAGGGYGYTF	TGTGCCAGCAGCTTAACGGCCGGGGGGGGCTATGGCTACACCTTC
TRBV5-1	.	TRBJ1-4	.	CASRLQGTEKLFF	TGCGCCAGCAGGCTCCAGGGGACTGAAAAACTGTTTTTT
TRBV5-4	TRBD1	TRBJ1-1	.	CASSWSTGEAFF	TGTGCCAGCAGCTGGTCGACAGGGGAAGCTTTCTTT
TRBV28	.	TRBJ1-1	.	CASSSIVGNTEAFF	TGTGCCAGCAGTTCTATCGTCGGGAACACTGAAGCTTTCTTT
TRBV27	.	TRBJ1-1	.	CASSLSLGHPNTEAFF	TGTGCCAGCAGTTTATCACTGGGACACCCGAACACTGAAGCTTTCTTT
TRBV6-1	TRBD1	TRBJ1-2	.	CASSDEEAGGPYTF	TGTGCCAGCAGTGATGAGGAAGCAGGGGGCCCCTACACCTTC
TRBV19	.	TRBJ1-4	.	CATGSLNEKLFF	TGTGCCACTGGGAGCCTGAATGAAAAACTGTTTTTT
TRBV7-2	TRBD1	TRBJ1-3	.	CASSIPVGTGESGNTIYF	TGTGCCAGCAGCATCCCCGTTGGGACAGGGGAGAGCGGAAACACCATATATTTT
TRBV9	TRBD1	TRBJ2-3	.	CASSADRDSEASTDTQYF	TGTGCCAGCAGCGCGGACCGGGACAGCGAGGCTAGCACAGATACGCAGTATTTT
TRBV6-6	TRBD1	TRBJ1-2	.	CASSYGTGDFRGYTF	TGTGCCAGCAGTTACGGGACAGGGGATTTTCGCGGCTACACCTTC
TRBV7-8	TRBD2	TRBJ2-7	.	CASSYVPPGTSGSYEQYF	TGTGCCAGCAGCTACGTCCCCCCCGGGACTAGCGGCTCCTACGAGCAGTACTTC
TRBV27	TRBD1	TRBJ1-2	.	CASSAIRDRADGYTF	TGTGCCAGCAGTGCGATACGGGACAGAGCGGATGGCTACACCTTC
TRBV19	TRBD2	TRBJ2-3	.	CASRNSGGPSTDTQYF	TGTGCCAGTAGAAATAGCGGGGGGCCAAGCACAGATACGCAGTATTTT
TRBV7-9	.	TRBJ1-4	once	CASSSLRGANEKLFF	TGTGCCAGCAGCTCCCTCCGGGGGGCGAACGAAAAACTGTTTTTT
TRBV7-6	TRBD1	TRBJ2-1	.	CASSPGQGRVQEQFF	TGTGCCAGCAGCCCCGGACAGGGGCGCGTGCAGGAGCAGTTCTTC
TRBV10-3	TRBD1	TRBJ1-2	few	CAISDRKDRGAGYTF	TGTGCCATCAGTGACCGAAAAGACAGGGGAGCAGGCTACACCTTC
TRBV7-9	.	TRBJ1-6	.	CASSFTQVTPLHF	TGTGCCAGCAGTTTTACGCAGGTTACACCCCTCCACTTT
TRBV5-1	.	TRBJ2-1	.	CASSLTVRSNEQFF	TGCGCCAGCAGCTTAACTGTGAGGAGCAATGAGCAGTTCTTC
TRBV4-1	.	TRBJ1-4	.	CASSHPLEKLFF	TGCGCCAGCAGCCATCCTCTTGAAAAACTGTTTTTT
TRBV19	TRBD1	TRBJ2-1	.	CASLIRTGQGTEQFF	TGTGCCAGTTTAATTCGGACAGGGCAAGGGACTGAGCAGTTCTTC
TRBV19	TRBD2	TRBJ2-2	.	CASSGWGGNTGELFF	TGTGCCAGTAGTGGGTGGGGGGGGAACACCGGGGAGCTGTTTTTT
TRBV7-9	TRBD2	TRBJ2-5	.	CASSPYLDRLAGESETQYF	TGTGCCAGCAGCCCCTACCTCGACCGACTAGCGGGGGAGAGTGAGACCCAGTACTTC
TRBV19	.	TRBJ1-2	.	CASRAGTTLLGYGYTF	TGTGCCAGTAGAGCCGGGACAACACTCTTGGGCTATGGCTACACCTTC
TRBV7-2	.	TRBJ1-2	few	CASSLASGGYGYTF	TGTGCCAGCAGCTTAGCGTCGGGGGGCTATGGCTACACCTTC
TRBV6-1	.	TRBJ2-3	few	CASSDAGRDTQYF	TGTGCCAGCAGTGATGCGGGTCGCGATACGCAGTATTTT
TRBV19	.	TRBJ1-1	.	CASSISGVGNTEAFF	TGTGCCAGTAGTATTTCAGGGGTCGGGAACACTGAAGCTTTCTTT
TRBV7-2	.	TRBJ2-5	.	CASSQGQGRETQYF	TGTGCCAGCAGTCAAGGGCAGGGAAGGGAGACCCAGTACTTC
TRBV2	.	TRBJ1-2	.	CASSEDRGGPGGYTF	TGTGCCAGCAGTGAAGATAGGGGGGGCCCGGGTGGCTACACCTTC
TRBV6-4	TRBD2	TRBJ2-1	few	CASSDGQAGGTEGEQFF	TGTGCCAGCAGTGACGGACAAGCGGGGGGTACTGAAGGGGAGCAGTTCTTC
TRBV6-1	.	TRBJ1-2	few	CASSEGQYGYTF	TGTGCCAGCAGTGAAGGACAATATGGCTACACCTTC
TRBV5-1	.	TRBJ1-1	.	CASSPRTGVGGAFF	TGCGCCAGCAGCCCCCGGACGGGGGTTGGGGGGGCTTTCTTT
TRBV6-5	.	TRBJ2-7	many	CASSYRDRPLGEQYF	TGTGCCAGCAGTTACCGCGACAGGCCCTTAGGCGAGCAGTACTTC
TRBV30	.	TRBJ1-1	.	CAWSNRDQAFF	TGTGCCTGGAGTAACAGGGATCAAGCTTTCTTT
TRBV5-6	.	TRBJ1-1	.	CASSFDRPNTEAFF	TGTGCCAGCAGTTTCGACAGGCCTAACACTGAAGCTTTCTTT
TRBV6-1	TRBD2	TRBJ2-5	.	CASRLAGGQETQYF	TGTGCCAGCAGGCTAGCGGGGGGGCAAGAGACCCAGTACTTC
TRBV5-1	.	TRBJ1-1	.	CASSWGDSHQGWAFF	TGCGCCAGCAGCTGGGGTGACAGCCATCAGGGGTGGGCTTTCTTT
TRBV19	.	TRBJ1-3	.	CASSIRAQSGNTIYF	TGTGCCAGTAGTATCCGAGCCCAATCTGGAAACACCATATATTTT
TRBV7-8	.	TRBJ2-3	few	CASSAGATDTQYF	TGTGCCAGCAGCGCGGGGGCTACAGATACGCAGTATTTT
TRBV5-6	TRBD1	TRBJ1-4	.	CASSSAGTGGDEKLFF	TGTGCCAGCAGCTCCGCCGGGACAGGGGGAGATGAAAAACTGTTTTTT
TRBV5-1	.	TRBJ2-5	.	CASSLNMQAQYF	TGCGCCAGCAGCTTGAATATGCAGGCCCAGTACTTC
TRBV7-2	.	TRBJ1-1	once	CASSLVSVFTEAFF	TGTGCCAGCAGCTTAGTATCAGTTTTTACTGAAGCTTTCTTT
TRBV6-5	.	TRBJ1-6	.	CASSYRDSINSPLHF	TGTGCCAGCAGTTATAGAGACAGCATTAATTCACCCCTCCACTTT